Sequencing of this T cell receptor (beta chain) was carried out in a study of cytomegalovirus exposure and HLA in healthy donors. Findings and limits, study-wide: TRBV6-2, TRBV6-3 and some other V segments were unresolvable in 87-base-pair reads. A later analysis showed TCR association rates differing by HLA locus, peaking at DRB1 and lowest at HLA-C.

The CDR3 loop spans 16 amino acids. Losses at the gene ends were 6 bases for V and 1 base for J; bases not matched to a gene: 11. CDR1 and CDR2 from the germline V gene are MNHEY and SMNVEV (reference sequence). The PCR ran on 60 Vbeta and 13 Jbeta primers. Produced via immunoSEQ multiplex PCR; TCRdb's table is partial and in-frame only. Here the sample spans some 160,000 clones, over 75% being singletons. Details on this clone: Its matching antigen is unknown.

The J gene is TRBJ1-1, the V gene TRBV27; 7 bases are shared with TRBD1. Sequencing used PBMCs. The clonotype was recovered from a woman aged 45-65 years in good health and CMV-seronegative. For the CDR3, the DNA is TGTGCCAGCAGGACACGATCCGGGACAGAGAACACTGAAGCTTTCTTT. Translated, it gives CASRTRSGTENTEAFF.